This TCR beta chain originates from a study of EBV T-cell therapy then PD-1 blockade in nasopharyngeal carcinoma. Sequenced by immunoSEQ multiplex PCR; TCRdb stores in-frame clones only, minus some. This sample carries fewer than 20,000 clones, almost 85% of them seen once, and the ten largest clones take around 30%. As concerns this clone: As yet, its antigen is unknown.

The treatment here: AdE1-LMPpoly-expanded autologous EBV-specific T-cell therapy followed by anti-PD-1 nivolumab. The junction had 9 bases not matched to a gene; V was cut back by 3 bases and J by 3 bases. CDR1 is MGHRA and CDR2 is YSYEKL in the germline V gene. The CDR3 has 16 residues. The clonotype comes from a man in his forties or fifties with nasopharyngeal carcinoma. Here the sequenced sample was CD8+ T cells from blood, taken between days 30 and 35 from a patient whose treatment included autologous EBV-specific T cells and nivolumab. This sequence joins TRBV4-1 and TRBJ2-5; 8 bases match TRBD1. The DNA for the CDR3 is TGCGCCAGCAGCCATCTTGAGGCAGGGGGCGAAGAGACCCAGTACTTC. The encoded protein is CASSHLEAGGEETQYF.